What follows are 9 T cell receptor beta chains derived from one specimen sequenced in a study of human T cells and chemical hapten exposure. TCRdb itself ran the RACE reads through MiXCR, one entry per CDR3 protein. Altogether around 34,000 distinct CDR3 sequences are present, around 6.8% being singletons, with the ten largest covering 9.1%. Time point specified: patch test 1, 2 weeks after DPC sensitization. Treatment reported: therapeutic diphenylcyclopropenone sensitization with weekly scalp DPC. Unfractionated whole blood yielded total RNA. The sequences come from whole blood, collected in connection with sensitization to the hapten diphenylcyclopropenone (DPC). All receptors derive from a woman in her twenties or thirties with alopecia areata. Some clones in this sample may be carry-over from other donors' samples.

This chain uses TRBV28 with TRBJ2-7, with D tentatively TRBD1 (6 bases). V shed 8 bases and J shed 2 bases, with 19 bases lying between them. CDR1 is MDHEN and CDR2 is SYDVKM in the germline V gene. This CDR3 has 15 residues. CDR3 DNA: TGTGCCAGCGCAAATGGGCAGGGGTATACCTACGAGCAGTACTTC. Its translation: CASANGQGYTYEQYF.

The DNA of the CDR3 is TGCAGTGCTAGGGGGGGACAAGCCTACAATGAGCAGTTCTTC. It is translated as CSARGGQAYNEQFF. The chain is built from TRBV20-1 and TRBJ2-1; D assignment may be TRBD1 or TRBD2 (6 bases each). From germline, CDR1 is DFQATT and CDR2 SNEGSKA (reference sequence). This CDR3 is built from 14 residues. The V and J ends lost 3 bases and 2 bases respectively, with 11 bases between them.

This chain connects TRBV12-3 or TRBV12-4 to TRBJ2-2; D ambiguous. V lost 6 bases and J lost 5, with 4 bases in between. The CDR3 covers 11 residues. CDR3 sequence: CASRLTGELFF. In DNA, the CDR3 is TGTGCCAGCAGACTTACCGGGGAGCTGTTTTTT.

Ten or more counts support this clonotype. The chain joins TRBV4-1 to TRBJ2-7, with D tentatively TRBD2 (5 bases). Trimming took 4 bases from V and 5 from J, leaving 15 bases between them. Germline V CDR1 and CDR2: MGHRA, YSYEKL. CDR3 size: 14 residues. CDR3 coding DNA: TGCGCCAGCAGCCCCTGGGTTGACGGGAACGAGCAGTACTTC. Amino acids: CASSPWVDGNEQYF.

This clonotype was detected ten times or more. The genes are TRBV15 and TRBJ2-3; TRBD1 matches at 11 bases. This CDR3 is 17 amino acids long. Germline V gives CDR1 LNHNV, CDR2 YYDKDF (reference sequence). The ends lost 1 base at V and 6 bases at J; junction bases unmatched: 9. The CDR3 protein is CATSRGIGQGAWDTQYF. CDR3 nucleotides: TGTGCCACCAGCAGAGGAATAGGACAGGGGGCTTGGGATACGCAGTATTTT.

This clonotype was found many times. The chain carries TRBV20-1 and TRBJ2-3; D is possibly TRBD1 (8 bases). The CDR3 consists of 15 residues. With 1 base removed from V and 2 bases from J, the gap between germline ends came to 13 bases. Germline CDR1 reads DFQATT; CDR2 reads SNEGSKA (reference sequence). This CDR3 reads CSARVQGGNTDTQYF. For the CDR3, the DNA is TGCAGTGCTAGAGTACAGGGGGGGAACACAGATACGCAGTATTTT.

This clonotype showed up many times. CDR3 in DNA: TGCAGCGTTGACCCCCGCGAGGAAAAACTGTTTTTT. It specifies CSVDPREEKLFF. The genes are TRBV29-1 and TRBJ1-4; D unresolved. The V end lost 3 bases, the J end lost 8 bases, and 10 bases lay between the germline ends. This CDR3 has 12 residues. Germline loops: CDR1 SQVTM, CDR2 ANQGSEA.

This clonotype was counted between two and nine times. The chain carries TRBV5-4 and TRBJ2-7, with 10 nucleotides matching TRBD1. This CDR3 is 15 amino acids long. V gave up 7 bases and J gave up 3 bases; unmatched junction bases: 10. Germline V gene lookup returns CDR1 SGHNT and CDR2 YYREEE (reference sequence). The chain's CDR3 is CASHPRGQGDYEQYF. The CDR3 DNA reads TGTGCCAGCCATCCCCGAGGACAGGGGGACTACGAGCAGTACTTC. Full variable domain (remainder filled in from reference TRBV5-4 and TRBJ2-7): ETGVTQSPTHLIKTRGQQVTLRCSSQSGHNTVSWYQQALGQGPQFIFQYYREEENGRGNFPPRFSGLQFPNYSSELNVNALELDDSALYLCASHPRGQGDYEQYFGPGTRLTVT.

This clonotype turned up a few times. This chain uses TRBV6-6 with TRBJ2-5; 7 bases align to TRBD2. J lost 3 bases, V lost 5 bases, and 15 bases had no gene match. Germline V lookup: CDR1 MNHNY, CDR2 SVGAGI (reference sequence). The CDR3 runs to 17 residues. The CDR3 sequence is CASSLMTGGRGKETQYF. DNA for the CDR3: TGTGCCAGCAGTCTAATGACGGGGGGTAGAGGGAAAGAGACCCAGTACTTC.